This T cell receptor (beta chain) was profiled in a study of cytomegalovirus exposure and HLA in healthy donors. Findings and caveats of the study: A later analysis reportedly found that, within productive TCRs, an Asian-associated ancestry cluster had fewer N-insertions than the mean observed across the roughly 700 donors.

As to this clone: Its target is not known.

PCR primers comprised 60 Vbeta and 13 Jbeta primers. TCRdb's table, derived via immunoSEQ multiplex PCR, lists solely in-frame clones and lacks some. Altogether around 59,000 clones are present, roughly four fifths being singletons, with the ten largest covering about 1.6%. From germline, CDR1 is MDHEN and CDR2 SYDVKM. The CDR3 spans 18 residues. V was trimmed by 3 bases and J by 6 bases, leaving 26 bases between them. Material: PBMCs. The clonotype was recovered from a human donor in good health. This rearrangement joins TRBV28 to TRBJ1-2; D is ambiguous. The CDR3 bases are TGTGCCAGCAGTTTGTACTTTTTGTTGAGGAGAACCGCTAATGGCTACACCTTC. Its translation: CASSLYFLLRRTANGYTF.